This T cell receptor beta chain came from a study of response to subunit inactivated influenza vaccine. Findings and limits, study-wide: Authors suggested seasonal influenza vaccinations each recruit few new T cells.

This CDR3 has 14 amino acids. The V gene lost 8 bases and the J gene lost 7 bases, with 18 bases spanning the gap. About this clonotype: As yet, its antigen is unknown.

One entry per CDR3 protein results from TCRdb running MiXCR on the RT-PCR reads. Of around 530,000 distinct CDR3 sequences listed, about an eighth were seen once; the top ten hold more than 8.5%. Sequencing was performed on PBMCs from blood, taken on the day of vaccination. The receptor was derived from a man aged 50-60 years who received an inactivated influenza vaccine. This chain connects TRBV23-1 to TRBJ2-1, with D hard to call. TRBV23-1 is labeled an ORF, and its function is uncertain. The CDR3 protein is CASPSGRFQNEQFF. CDR3 sequence (DNA): TGCGCCAGCCCCTCAGGACGTTTTCAGAATGAGCAGTTCTTC.